This TCR beta chain was identified during a study of a mutant IDH1 vaccine in newly diagnosed glioma (dated by TCRdb to the early 2020s). At the level of the whole study: The roughly 30 treated patients were around 62% male and about 38% female, with a mean age of around 40 years. For exploratory analyses, around 23 treated patients had longitudinal TCRB deep sequencing done wherever samples were available. Before enrollment, patients had received standard therapy of radiotherapy alone, temozolomide alone, or radiochemotherapy with temozolomide; most received the combination. Peripheral blood samples were drawn at six visits, namely V03 (baseline), V05, V07, V10, V12 and V13. General conclusions and limits of the study: Immune responses induced by the vaccine were seen in more than 85% of patients across multiple MHC alleles. The authors noted that analyses of patient blood samples could not be reproduced because of sample limitations. Changes in the top peripheral T cell clonotypes picked up by TCRB sequencing did not appear to be linked to pseudoprogression. Availability determined which PBMC samples were chosen for TCRB deep sequencing.

On this clone itself: No cognate antigen has been identified for it. Base qualities are not at hand, and no much larger clone is one base apart.

The library was made by the immunoSEQ multiplex PCR assay. Following the manufacturer's protocol, the hsTCRB Kit was used to amplify rearranged TCR beta chain sequences. TCRB libraries were sequenced on an Illumina MiSeq. The authors processed their data as follows. The kit vendor's proprietary platform handled demultiplexing, trimming and gene mapping. Drawn from immuneACCESS, this table holds only the in-frame rearrangements with V and J called that TCRdb kept. Clones are partly lost; checked studies trace under half to an unresolved V gene and leave the rest unexplained. V, J and clone size reflect that table, while D and trimming were determined from the DNA. The sample contains about 67,000 clones, around 83% of them found a single time. The ten largest clones add up to 4.6% of the sample. V drops 4 bases and J drops 9 bases, leaving 13 bases in between. The germline V gene sets CDR1 to SGHRS and CDR2 to YFSETQ. Reading from cysteine to phenylalanine, the CDR3 counts 13 amino acids. The DNA shown is the 39-base CDR3, in frame from base 1.

This sample's time point label indicates: baseline, week 1 (first vaccination visit). The treatment or condition label corresponds to: pre-vaccination baseline after standard-of-care therapy. Donors had newly diagnosed WHO grade 3 or 4 IDH1-mutant astrocytomas with loss of nuclear ATRX. The samples were drawn from NOA16, a multicentre, single-arm, open-label phase I trial in Germany that tested a mutant IDH1 peptide vaccine in humans for the first time. For immunogenicity testing, the blood drawn at visit V03 was used as the baseline sample. Genomic DNA for TCRB sequencing was extracted from EDTA blood using the DNeasy Blood and Tissue Kit.

This receptor was taken from a woman aged 18-29 years with glioma. Some clones in this sample may be carry-over from other donors' samples. This receptor chain uses TRBV5-1 and TRBJ1-4; TRBD1 is possibly the D segment (6 matching bases). The sequences come from peripheral blood mononuclear cells (PBMCs), collected from a glioma patient treated with radiotherapy, temozolomide or both. The base sequence is TGCGCCAGCAGCCTCGACAGGACTCAAAAACTGTTTTTT. This is translated as CASSLDRTQKLFF.